Listed here are 28 T cell receptor beta chains from one sample, sequenced in a study of blood T cell repertoires in COVID-19. Profiling relied on immunoSEQ multiplex PCR, and the TCRdb table lists in-frame clones only, not all of them. Among more than 300,000 clones listed, about 89% were seen once. The specimen sequenced was PBMCs or T cells enriched from blood (not recorded which). The receptor source for this set is a man aged 40-49 years in a cohort exposed to, infected with or recovered from COVID-19 (not recorded which).

This chain connects TRBV2 to TRBJ2-2, with D possibly being TRBD1 (6 bases). Trimming cost V 5 bases and J 6 bases, with 13 bases left between them. Germline V lookup: CDR1 SNHLY, CDR2 FYNNEI. CDR3 size: 14 residues. The CDR3 spells CASSNRRGPGELFF. Written as DNA, the CDR3 is TGTGCCAGCAGTAATCGCAGGGGCCCCGGGGAGCTGTTTTTT.

This clone turned up a few times. The chain has TRBV21-1 and TRBJ1-4; the table calls TRBD1, which could not be checked here. TRBV21-1 corresponds to a pseudogene. CDR3 size: 15 residues. CDR3 nucleotide sequence: TGTGCCAGCAGCAAAATGGGACATCGATCAGAAAAACTGTTTTTT. Translation: CASSKMGHRSEKLFF.

The CDR3 DNA reads as TGTGCCAGCAGCCAAGATCCGCAGGCTATCGACGAGCAGTACTTC. Its translation: CASSQDPQAIDEQYF. The chain carries TRBV3-1 (or the pseudogene TRBV3-2) and TRBJ2-7; D is uncertain. Trimming took off 0 bases at V and 5 bases at J, with 14 bases between the two ends. Germline CDR1 and CDR2: LGHDT and YNNKEL (reference sequence). The CDR3 runs 15 residues.

The sample holds a few counts of this clone. This chain uses TRBV30 with TRBJ2-7, with TRBD2 matching 9 bases. The CDR3 has 14 amino acids. From germline, CDR1 is GTSNPN and CDR2 SVGIG (reference sequence). V gave up 2 bases and J gave up 0 bases; unmatched junction bases: 2. Here the CDR3 reads CAWSRAGGSYEQYF. The CDR3 nucleotides read TGTGCCTGGAGTAGAGCGGGAGGCTCCTACGAGCAGTACTTC.

The chain couples TRBV28 to TRBJ1-2, with 7 bases fitting TRBD1. Losses at the gene ends were 8 bases for V and 4 bases for J; bases not matched to a gene: 7. This CDR3 is built from 13 residues. The germline CDR1 and CDR2 sequences are MDHEN and SYDVKM. The CDR3 coding sequence is TGTGCCAGCGTGAAAGACAGGGCCTATGGCTACACCTTC. Translation: CASVKDRAYGYTF.

The chain is built from TRBV2 and TRBJ2-7; D might be TRBD1 (6 bases). The V and J ends lost 6 bases and 0 bases respectively, with 12 bases between them. Germline V gene sequence: CDR1 SNHLY, CDR2 FYNNEI. CDR3 size: 14 residues. In nucleotides, the CDR3 is TGTGCCAGCAGAGAACGGACAGTCTCCTACGAGCAGTACTTC. Encoded protein: CASRERTVSYEQYF.

This clone was detected a few times. Here the CDR3 omits its conserved ending phenylalanine or tryptophan, so a read error is the likely source. The rearrangement links TRBV28 to TRBJ1-2; 9 bases are a match to TRBD1. J lost 4 bases, V lost 3 bases, and 3 bases had no gene match. The CDR3 runs to 14 residues. Per the germline V gene, CDR1 is MDHEN and CDR2 is SYDVKM. The CDR3 loop reads CASSLDRGGYGYTL. DNA of the CDR3: TGTGCCAGCAGTTTGGACAGGGGTGGCTATGGCTACACCCTC.

The rearrangement uses TRBV5-5 and TRBJ1-3, with D possibly being TRBD1 (6 bases). The V gene's germline CDR1 is SGHKS and CDR2 YYEKEE (reference sequence). This CDR3 has 15 amino acids. V was clipped by 2 bases and J by 2 bases, with 11 bases between them. The CDR3 DNA sequence: TGTGCCAGCAGCTTCCAGACAGGAGCTGGAAACACCATATATTTT. This translates into CASSFQTGAGNTIYF.

The V call is TRBV3-1 (or the pseudogene TRBV3-2), the J call TRBJ2-7, with 8 bases lining up with TRBD2. Looked up from germline, CDR1 is LGHDT and CDR2 is YNNKEL (reference sequence). The CDR3 has 13 residues. The ends lost 1 base at V and 7 bases at J; junction bases unmatched: 3. In DNA, the CDR3 is TGTGCCAGCAGCCAAGGGACGGGGGGGGAGCAGTACTTC. Translation: CASSQGTGGEQYF.

The V call is TRBV30, the J call TRBJ1-1; TRBD1 matches at 12 bases. Germline V gives CDR1 GTSNPN, CDR2 SVGIG (reference sequence). V lost 3 bases to trimming and J lost 6 bases; unmatched junction nucleotides: 2. CDR3 length equals 13 residues. The CDR3 DNA reads TGTGCCTGGAGGGGACAGGGGGCGCCTGAAGCTTTCTTT. Translation: CAWRGQGAPEAFF. Filled out from reference TRBV30 and TRBJ1-1, the complete variable domain reads SQTIHQWPATLVQPVGSPLSLECTVEGTSNPNLYWYRQAAGRGLQLLFYSVGIGQISSEVPQNLSASRPQDRQFILSSKKLLLSDSGFYLCAWRGQGAPEAFFGQGTRLTVV.

The rearrangement joins TRBV9 to TRBJ2-2; 9 bases are a match to TRBD1. Losses at the gene ends were 5 bases for V and 6 bases for J; bases not matched to a gene: 8. CDR1 is SGDLS, CDR2 YYNGEE, per germline. The CDR3 has 15 residues. The CDR3 here is CASRPGTGLAGELFF. DNA of the CDR3: TGTGCCAGCAGACCCGGGACAGGGTTAGCCGGGGAGCTGTTTTTT. The full variable domain, with the rest looked up from reference TRBV9 and TRBJ2-2, is DSGVTQTPKHLITATGQRVTLRCSPRSGDLSVYWYQQSLDQGLQFLIQYYNGEERAKGNILERFSAQQFPDLHSELNLSSLELGDSALYFCASRPGTGLAGELFFGEGSRLTVL.

V and J are TRBV30 and TRBJ2-1; possibly TRBD2 for D (6 bases). Trimming shortened V by 2 bases and J by 2 bases, and 13 bases separated the two germline ends. Germline CDR1 and CDR2: GTSNPN and SVGIG (reference sequence). CDR3 length: 15 amino acids. DNA for the CDR3: TGTGCCTGGAGTCCACCCACTAGCCCCTACAATGAGCAGTTCTTC. Its translation: CAWSPPTSPYNEQFF.

V gene TRBV19 combines with J gene TRBJ2-3, with 8 bases matching TRBD2. CDR1 and CDR2 (germline): LNHDA, SQIVND (reference sequence). V lost 6 bases and J lost 5; bases outside the gene matches: 7. The CDR3 totals 14 residues. The DNA of the CDR3 is TGTGCCAGTAGGATCAGCGGGAGAAGAGATACGCAGTATTTT. It specifies CASRISGRRDTQYF.

The J gene is TRBJ2-3, the V gene TRBV4-2; 9 positions match TRBD2. Germline CDR1 and CDR2: LGHNA and YNFKEQ. The CDR3 covers 18 residues. Trimming took 0 bases from V and 2 from J; bases not matched to a gene: 9. This chain's CDR3 is CASSQDLASGVSTDTQYF. The CDR3 region has the DNA TGTGCCAGCAGCCAAGATTTGGCTAGCGGGGTCTCCACAGATACGCAGTATTTT.

The chain joins TRBV2 to TRBJ1-5, with D tentatively TRBD1 (6 bases). This CDR3 spans 16 amino acids. V lost 3 bases and J 3 bases, leaving 15 bases between the germline ends. Germline V lookup: CDR1 SNHLY, CDR2 FYNNEI. The chain's CDR3 is CASSDPRDILNQPQHF. The CDR3 nucleotides are TGTGCCAGCAGTGATCCCCGGGACATCCTCAATCAGCCCCAGCATTTT.

This rearrangement joins TRBV19 to TRBJ1-5; 10 bases match TRBD1. Germline lookup yields CDR1 LNHDA and CDR2 SQIVND (reference sequence). V trimming: 6 bases; J trimming: 7 bases; junction bases outside the gene matches: 6. The CDR3 is 14 amino acids. The CDR3 DNA is TGTGCCAGTAGCGAACAGGGACAGGGGCAGCCCCAGCATTTT. Protein: CASSEQGQGQPQHF. Full variable domain (missing parts from reference TRBV19 and TRBJ1-5): DGGITQSPKYLFRKEGQNVTLSCEQNLNHDAMYWYRQDPGQGLRLIYYSQIVNDFQKGDIAEGYSVSREKKESFPLTVTSAQKNPTAFYLCASSEQGQGQPQHFGDGTRLSIL.

V usage is TRBV6-5 and J usage is TRBJ1-3, with TRBD1 identical over 7 bases. Trimming took 4 bases from V and 8 from J; bases not matched to a gene: 8. Germline CDR1 and CDR2: MNHEY and SVGAGI. This CDR3 has 14 amino acids. The CDR3 coding sequence is TGTGCCAGCAGTTCAAAAGCCGGGACAGACACCATATATTTT. Translated: CASSSKAGTDTIYF.

This chain uses TRBV28 with TRBJ2-3, with 7 bases matching TRBD1. Germline lookup yields CDR1 MDHEN and CDR2 SYDVKM. Trimming cost V 5 bases and J 2 bases; bases outside gene matches: 4. This CDR3 has 14 amino acids. In DNA, the CDR3 is TGTGCCAGCAGTATGGGACAGAACACAGATACGCAGTATTTT. Protein: CASSMGQNTDTQYF.

The chain carries TRBV1 and TRBJ1-1; the DNA was not used to check the table's D call, TRBD1. TRBV1 is described as a pseudogene. The CDR3 is 11 residues long. The chain's CDR3 is CTSSLTPEAFF. CDR3 nucleotide sequence: TGCACCAGCAGCCTGACACCCGAAGCTTTCTTT.

In this sample, this clone turned up a few times. This chain links TRBV21-1 with TRBJ2-1; TRBD2 is taken as the D call from the table, unchecked against the DNA. TRBV21-1 counts as a pseudogene. The CDR3 runs to 16 residues. CDR3 loop: CASSMSRVRSYNEQFF. CDR3 sequence (DNA): TGTGCCAGCAGCATGTCGCGGGTTCGGTCCTACAATGAGCAGTTCTTC.

The rearrangement uses TRBV11-3 and TRBJ2-1; 7 bases align to TRBD2. The CDR3 has 16 residues. The trim removed 1 base at V and 7 bases at J, leaving 10 bases unmatched. CDR1 SGHNT and CDR2 YENEEA come from the germline V gene. DNA of the CDR3: TGTGCCAGCAGCTTAGGGGGAGGGCCGTCGGAGAATGAGCAGTTCTTC. Translating gives CASSLGGGPSENEQFF.

The chain combines TRBV5-4 with TRBJ2-3; TRBD1 matches 7 bases. Trimming removed 2 bases from V and 4 bases from J; junction bases left unmatched: 7. This CDR3 is built from 15 residues. Looked up from germline, CDR1 is SGHNT and CDR2 is YYREEE (reference sequence). The CDR3 reads CASSLGQVTADTQYF. The CDR3 region has the DNA TGTGCCAGCAGCTTAGGACAGGTGACGGCAGATACGCAGTATTTT.

The rearrangement links TRBV21-1 to TRBJ2-3; TRBD2, the table's D call, lacks a check against the DNA. TRBV21-1 counts as a pseudogene. The CDR3 runs 15 residues. The CDR3 region is CASSKEAGTGDTQYF. The CDR3 DNA sequence: TGTGCCAGCAGCAAAGAAGCCGGGACTGGGGATACGCAGTATTTT.

This chain joins TRBV28 and TRBJ2-7; 9 nucleotides match TRBD2. There are 14 residues in the CDR3. Germline V gives CDR1 MDHEN, CDR2 SYDVKM. The trim removed 7 bases at V and 6 bases at J, leaving 10 bases unmatched. The CDR3 coding sequence is TGTGCCAGCACCCGCTTAGCGGGAGTTAGCGAGCAGTACTTC. Protein: CASTRLAGVSEQYF.

The rearrangement joins TRBV14 to TRBJ1-1; 10 nucleotides agree with TRBD1. Germline assignment: CDR1 SGHDN and CDR2 FVKESK. CDR3 size: 15 residues. J gave up 7 bases and V 2 bases, and 7 bases lay outside the gene matches. The CDR3 loop reads CASSQMGQGNGEAFF. The CDR3 DNA reads TGTGCCAGCAGCCAAATGGGACAGGGGAATGGTGAAGCTTTCTTT.

The chain joins TRBV29-1 to TRBJ2-1; 14 nucleotides agree with TRBD2. Trimming cost V 7 bases and J 2 bases; bases outside gene matches: 10. Germline CDR1 and CDR2: SQVTM and ANQGSEA. The CDR3 has 17 amino acids. CDR3 DNA sequence: TGCAGCGCCCTACGGGGACTAGCGGGAGAGCCCTACAATGAGCAGTTCTTC. Translation gives CSALRGLAGEPYNEQFF.

The chain is built from TRBV27 and TRBJ1-1; D perhaps matches TRBD1 (6 bases). The V end was cut by 5 bases, the J end by 1 base, with 11 bases between. Germline CDR1 reads MNHEY; CDR2 reads SMNVEV (reference sequence). The CDR3 extends over 14 amino acids. The CDR3: CASSPWTENTEAFF. The CDR3, as DNA: TGTGCCAGCAGTCCCTGGACAGAGAACACTGAAGCTTTCTTT.

The chain is built from TRBV4-1 and TRBJ2-1, with D perhaps TRBD2 (5 bases). V was shortened by 0 bases and J by 2 bases, with 11 bases between the two germline ends. Germline loops: CDR1 MGHRA, CDR2 YSYEKL. This CDR3 comprises 16 residues. In nucleotides, the CDR3 is TGCGCCAGCAGCCAAGATTGGAGCGGTACCTACAATGAGCAGTTCTTC. It specifies CASSQDWSGTYNEQFF.